This TCR beta chain was identified during a study of beta chain features in type 1 diabetes (dated by TCRdb to 2016 to 2018). Study-wide context: Patients and healthy donors did not differ in mean age, gender distribution, total cell number or subset yield. In the study, recently diagnosed type 1 diabetes patients and matched healthy donors were compared on the TCRB repertoires of their sorted circulating CD4+ T cell subsets. Whereas all 30 or so donors provided naive and central memory subsets, regulatory and stem cell-like memory subsets were isolated from just 8 patients and roughly 8 healthy donors. A total of about 99,000,000 sorted cells were examined across all samples, and RNA yield correlated strongly with the number of cells per subset.

This clone has more than one count but fewer than ten. Its antigen is still unknown. Base qualities were left out, and no much larger clone turns up one base away. The paper's findings and limits, for the study overall: Fewer insertions and more nucleotide deletions at VDJ recombination sites were observed in patients with type 1 diabetes, implying thymic rearrangement abnormalities. Type 1 diabetes patients showed a moderate but significant shortening of TCRB CDR3 length in all four CD4+ subsets. Naive, central memory and regulatory TCRB repertoires appeared to be more alike among patients than among healthy donors. Because cDNA was sequenced instead of genomic DNA, highly expressing activated cells could be over-represented, though the groups showed no difference in activation or CD3 levels. Because the HLA sub-analyses included only small numbers of individuals, any influence of HLA type on TCRB rearrangement was left unresolved. PCR may preferentially amplify shorter templates, but because patient and control samples were amplified and corrected together, any resulting skew would affect both groups equally.

From each donor, a single peripheral blood sample of about 110 mL on average was drawn into heparinised tubes. Naive, central memory, regulatory and stem cell-like memory CD4+ T cells were sorted on a BD FACSAria II using a panel including CD45RO, CCR7, CD25, CD127, CD95 and CD27. Every sorted population had a purity above 95%. Right away, PBMCs were isolated by Lymphoprep density gradient centrifugation and were stained directly, with no culture step. Samples were stained and sorted in pairs, with one healthy donor and one patient per experiment, so that batch effects were minimized. The High Capacity cDNA Reverse Transcription Kit was used to reverse transcribe all of the isolated RNA, meaning that expressed TCRB transcripts were what got sequenced. Naive, central memory and regulatory T cell samples underwent deep immunoSEQ sequencing, averaging about 3.57 million total reads per sample. Sorted cells were lysed in RLT buffer, and RNA was extracted using DNase-treated RNeasy Micro or Mini kits according to cell number. Each cell subset was processed separately to prevent cross-contamination, with patient and healthy donor samples processed together. TCRB sequences were amplified from cDNA with the immunoSEQ multiplex PCR, producing 87-bp fragments spanning the CDR3 region. The amplicons were sequenced using the Illumina HiSeq platform. In the authors' own workflow: PCR bias was corrected computationally using synthetic template baselines, and reads within Hamming distance 2 were collapsed, with unmergeable singletons discarded. Reads were aligned against IMGT to assign V, D and J genes, CDR3 length and insertions or deletions at six rearrangement sites. Within each subset, clonotype counts were normalized to sorted cell number, after which true diversity and Gini coefficients were computed with the tcR R package. Repertoire sharing was quantified using the overlap coefficient calculated on TCRB nucleotide sequences. What TCRdb holds here is the immuneACCESS table cut down to in-frame rearrangements. Part of the clones is not present; checked against another copy, under half of the missing clones reflect an unresolved V gene, and the others are unexplained. V, J and clone size were drawn from that table, and D and trimming were deduced from the DNA. The sample table contains 120,000 or so clones; only one count was recorded for 16% of them. The ten largest account for 2% to 3% of the sample.

Per the germline V gene, SGDLS is the CDR1 and YYNGEE is the CDR2. The germline ends are 11 bases apart after V is trimmed by 0 bases and J by 4 bases. From the cysteine through the phenylalanine, the CDR3 covers 14 amino acids. The sequence is cut down to CDR3 DNA, 42 bases in frame from base 1. The sequencing input was central memory CD4+ T cells from blood. This receptor was identified in a man under 40 with type 1 diabetes. In this chain, TRBV9 is recombined with TRBJ2-7; the best D guess is TRBD1, with 5 bases matching. The nucleotide sequence reads as follows: TGTGCCAGCAGCGTAGACGACAGCCGGTACGAGCAGTACTTC. Translated, it reads CASSVDDSRYEQYF.